This TCR beta chain comes out of a study of cytomegalovirus exposure and HLA in healthy donors. Notes on the study in general: DRB1 showed the most TCR associations and HLA-C the fewest in a later analysis, as rates varied by HLA locus.

This PCR relied on a set of 60 Vbeta primers and 13 Jbeta primers. This table comes from immunoSEQ multiplex PCR, and its TCRdb copy is limited to in-frame clones, with some not included. Recorded for this sample: approximately 120,000 clones. Comment on this clone: Its target is unknown.

Per germline, CDR1 MNHEY and CDR2 SVGAGI. This CDR3 has 14 residues. With 5 bases removed from V and 1 base from J, the gap between germline ends came to 10 bases. This clonotype originated in a man aged 18 to 30 in good health and CMV-seronegative. The chain employs TRBV6-5 and TRBJ2-3; a possible D gene is TRBD2 (5 bases). Material for sequencing was PBMCs. As DNA, the CDR3 is TGTGCCAGCAGTGAGTCGAGGGGCACAGATACGCAGTATTTT. Its protein is CASSESRGTDTQYF.